A single sample gave rise to the 3 T cell receptor beta chains below, sequenced in a study of blood T cell repertoires in COVID-19. Measured with immunoSEQ multiplex PCR; TCRdb has only the in-frame clones, and not every one. The table records approximately 5,000 clones, over 75% of them present only once. Sequencing was carried out using peripheral blood. The receptors were gathered from a man between 65 and 85 years old with active COVID-19.

This chain joins TRBV5-5 and TRBJ2-2, with TRBD1 identical over 7 bases. CDR1 SGHKS and CDR2 YYEKEE come from the germline V gene (reference sequence). With 4 bases clipped from V and 6 bases from J, the junction kept 3 bases outside the gene matches. CDR3 length: 13 amino acids. The CDR3 here is CASSPQGSGELFF. The CDR3 nucleotides are TGTGCCAGCAGCCCACAGGGGTCCGGGGAGCTGTTTTTT.

The V call is TRBV6-2 or TRBV6-3, the J call TRBJ2-1, with D possibly being TRBD2 (5 bases). Trimming took off 6 bases at V and 7 bases at J, with 16 bases between the two ends. Germline V gene lookup returns CDR1 MNHEY and CDR2 SVGEGT. The CDR3 sequence is 14 residues long. CDR3 DNA sequence: TGTGCCAGCAGCTTTCGAGGGCCTGGGAATGAGCAGTTCTTC. Its protein is CASSFRGPGNEQFF.

The CDR3 sequence is CASSIPRGRTEAFF. CDR3 in DNA: TGTGCCAGTAGTATACCCAGGGGGCGAACTGAAGCTTTCTTT. V and J are TRBV19 and TRBJ1-1; TRBD1 aligns across 8 bases. V shed 2 bases, J shed 5 bases, and the junction held 4 bases outside the gene matches. Germline V CDR1 and CDR2: LNHDA, SQIVND (reference sequence). The CDR3 runs 14 residues.